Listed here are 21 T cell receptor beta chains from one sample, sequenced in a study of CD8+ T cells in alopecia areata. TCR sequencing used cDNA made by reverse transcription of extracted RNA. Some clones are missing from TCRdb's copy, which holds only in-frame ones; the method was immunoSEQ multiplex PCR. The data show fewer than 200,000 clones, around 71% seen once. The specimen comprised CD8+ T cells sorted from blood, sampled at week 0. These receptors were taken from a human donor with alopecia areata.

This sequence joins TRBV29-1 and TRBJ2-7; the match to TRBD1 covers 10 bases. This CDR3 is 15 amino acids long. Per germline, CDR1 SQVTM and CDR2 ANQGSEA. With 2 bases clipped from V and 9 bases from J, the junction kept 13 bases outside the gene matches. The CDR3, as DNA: TGCAGCGTTGAAACTCTGACAGGGGGCAGGTTTTGGCAGTACTTC. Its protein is CSVETLTGGRFWQYF.

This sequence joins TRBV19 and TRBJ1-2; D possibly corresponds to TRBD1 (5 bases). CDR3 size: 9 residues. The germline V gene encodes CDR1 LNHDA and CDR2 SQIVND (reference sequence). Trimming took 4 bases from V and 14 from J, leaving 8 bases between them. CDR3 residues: CASSSRGTF. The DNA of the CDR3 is TGTGCCAGTAGTAGCCGGGGGACCTTC.

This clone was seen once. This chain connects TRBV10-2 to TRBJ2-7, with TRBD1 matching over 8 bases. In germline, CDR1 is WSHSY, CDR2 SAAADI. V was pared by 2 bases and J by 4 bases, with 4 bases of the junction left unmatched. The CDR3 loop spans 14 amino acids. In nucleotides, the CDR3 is TGCGCCAGCAGTGAGGCAGGGGGCGTGTACGAGCAGTACTTC. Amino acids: CASSEAGGVYEQYF.

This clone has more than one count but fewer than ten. The CDR3 DNA reads TGTGCCACCAGCATGACGGGGGGTTATGAAGCTTTCTTT. Its translation: CATSMTGGYEAFF. The gene calls are TRBV15 and TRBJ1-1; D might be TRBD1 (5 bases). The germline V gene encodes CDR1 LNHNV and CDR2 YYDKDF (reference sequence). The CDR3 is 13 residues long. Between the trimmed V and J ends, which lost 4 bases and 7 bases, there was a span of 13 bases.

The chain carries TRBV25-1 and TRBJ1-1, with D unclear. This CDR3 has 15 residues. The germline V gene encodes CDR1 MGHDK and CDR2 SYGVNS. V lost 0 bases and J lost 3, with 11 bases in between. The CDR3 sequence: CASSEYAGVDTEAFF. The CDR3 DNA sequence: TGTGCCAGCAGTGAATACGCCGGGGTTGACACTGAAGCTTTCTTT.

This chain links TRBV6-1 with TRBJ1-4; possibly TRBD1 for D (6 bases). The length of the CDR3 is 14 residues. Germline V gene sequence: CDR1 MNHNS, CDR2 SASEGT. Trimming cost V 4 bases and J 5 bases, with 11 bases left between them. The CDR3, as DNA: TGTGCCAGCAGTGGGACAGTGTTGAATGAAAAACTGTTTTTT. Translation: CASSGTVLNEKLFF.

Here the CDR3 DNA reads TGCAGTGCCGGACTAACTGAAGCTTTCTTT. It is translated as CSAGLTEAFF. This chain uses TRBV20-1 with TRBJ1-1; D remains unclear. V gave up 6 bases and J gave up 5 bases, with 7 bases separating them. The germline CDR1 and CDR2 sequences are DFQATT and SNEGSKA (reference sequence). This CDR3 comprises 10 residues.

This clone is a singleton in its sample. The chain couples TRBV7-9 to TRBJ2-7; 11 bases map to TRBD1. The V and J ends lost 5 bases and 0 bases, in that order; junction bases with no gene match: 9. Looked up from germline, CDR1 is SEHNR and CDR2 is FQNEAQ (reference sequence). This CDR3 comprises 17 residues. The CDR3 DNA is TGTGCCAGCAGCGGCGGACAGGGGGCTTCCTTCTCCTACGAGCAGTACTTC. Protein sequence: CASSGGQGASFSYEQYF.

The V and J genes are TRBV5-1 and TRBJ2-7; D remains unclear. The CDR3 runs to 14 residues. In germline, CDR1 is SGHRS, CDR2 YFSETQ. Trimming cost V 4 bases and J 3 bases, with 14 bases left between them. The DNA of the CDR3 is TGCGCCAGCAGCCCATTAGGGTCCGACTACGAGCAGTACTTC. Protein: CASSPLGSDYEQYF.

CDR3 in amino acids: CASSGTEYNEQFF. CDR3 nucleotides: TGCGCCAGCAGCGGGACAGAGTACAATGAGCAGTTCTTC. This chain joins TRBV10-2 and TRBJ2-1; 7 positions match TRBD1. The length of the CDR3 is 13 residues. Germline CDR1 reads WSHSY; CDR2 reads SAAADI. The V gene end was trimmed by 6 bases and the J gene end by 4 bases; junction bases not matched to a gene: 3.

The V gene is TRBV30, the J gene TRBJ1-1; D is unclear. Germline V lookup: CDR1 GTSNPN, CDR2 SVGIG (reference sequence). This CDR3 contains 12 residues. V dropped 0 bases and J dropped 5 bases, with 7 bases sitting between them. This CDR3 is CAWSVGRTEAFF. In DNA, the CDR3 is TGTGCCTGGAGTGTAGGGAGGACTGAAGCTTTCTTT.

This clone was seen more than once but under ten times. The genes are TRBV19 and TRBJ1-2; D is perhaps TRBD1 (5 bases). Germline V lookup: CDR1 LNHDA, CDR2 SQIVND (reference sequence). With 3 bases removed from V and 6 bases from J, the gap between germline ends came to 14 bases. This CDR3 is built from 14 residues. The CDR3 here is CASSIKGRVDGYTF. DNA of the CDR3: TGTGCCAGTAGTATTAAGGGCAGGGTGGATGGCTACACCTTC.

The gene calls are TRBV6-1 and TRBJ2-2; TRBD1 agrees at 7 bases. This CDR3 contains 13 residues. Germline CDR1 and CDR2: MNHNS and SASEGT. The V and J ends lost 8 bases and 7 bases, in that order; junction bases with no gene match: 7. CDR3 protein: CASGLRDSGELFF. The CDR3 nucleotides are TGTGCCAGCGGCCTCCGGGACAGCGGGGAGCTGTTTTTT.

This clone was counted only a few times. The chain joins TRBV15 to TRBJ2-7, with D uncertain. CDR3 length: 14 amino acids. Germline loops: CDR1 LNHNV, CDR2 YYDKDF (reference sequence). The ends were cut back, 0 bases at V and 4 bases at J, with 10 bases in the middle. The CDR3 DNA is TGTGCCACCAGCAGAGATCTCACCCTTTACGAGCAGTACTTC. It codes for CATSRDLTLYEQYF.

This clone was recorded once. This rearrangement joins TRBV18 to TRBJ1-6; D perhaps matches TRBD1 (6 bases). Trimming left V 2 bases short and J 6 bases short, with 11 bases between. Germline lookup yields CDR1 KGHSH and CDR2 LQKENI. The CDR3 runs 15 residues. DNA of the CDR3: TGTGCCAGCTCACCAAACAGGGAGACTAATTCACCCCTCCACTTT. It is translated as CASSPNRETNSPLHF.

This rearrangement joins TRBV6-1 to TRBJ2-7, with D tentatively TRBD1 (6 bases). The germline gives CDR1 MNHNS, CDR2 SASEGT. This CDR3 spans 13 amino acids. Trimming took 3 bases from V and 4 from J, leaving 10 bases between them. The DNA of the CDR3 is TGTGCCAGCAGTGAGTCCAGGGGATACGAGCAGTACTTC. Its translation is CASSESRGYEQYF.

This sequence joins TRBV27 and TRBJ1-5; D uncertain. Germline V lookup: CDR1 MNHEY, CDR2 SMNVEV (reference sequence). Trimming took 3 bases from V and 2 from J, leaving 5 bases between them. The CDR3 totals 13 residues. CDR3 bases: TGTGCCAGCAGTTTCGGTGGCAATCAGCCCCAGCATTTT. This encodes CASSFGGNQPQHF.

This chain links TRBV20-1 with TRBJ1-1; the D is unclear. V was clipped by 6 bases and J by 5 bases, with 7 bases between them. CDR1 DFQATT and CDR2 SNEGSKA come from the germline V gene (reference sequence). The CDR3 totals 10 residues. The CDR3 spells CSATGTEAFF. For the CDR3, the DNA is TGCAGTGCAACCGGGACTGAAGCTTTCTTT.

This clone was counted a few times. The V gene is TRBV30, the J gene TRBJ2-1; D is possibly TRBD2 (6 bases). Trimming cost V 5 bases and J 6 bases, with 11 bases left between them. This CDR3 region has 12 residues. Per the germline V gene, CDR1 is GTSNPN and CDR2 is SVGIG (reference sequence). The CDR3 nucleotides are TGTGCCTGGCGGGGGTCTTTCAATGAGCAGTTCTTC. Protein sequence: CAWRGSFNEQFF.

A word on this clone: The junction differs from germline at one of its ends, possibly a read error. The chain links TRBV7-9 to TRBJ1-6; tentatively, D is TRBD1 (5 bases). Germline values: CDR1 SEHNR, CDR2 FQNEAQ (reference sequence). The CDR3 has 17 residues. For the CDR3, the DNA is TGCGCCAGCAGCCAAGACCCGCCGGGGGTAGTAGGATCACCCCTCCACTTT. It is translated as CASSQDPPGVVGSPLHF.

CDR3 nucleotide sequence: TGTGCCAGCAGTGAAAGGCTCGCGGCAGGGGGTATCTATGGCTACACCTTC. Amino acid sequence: CASSERLAAGGIYGYTF. The V call is TRBV6-1, the J call TRBJ1-2; 7 positions match TRBD1. V dropped 2 bases and J dropped 4; count of bases not matched to a gene: 13. The CDR3 is 17 residues long. The germline V gene encodes CDR1 MNHNS and CDR2 SASEGT.